This TCR beta chain was sequenced for a study of blood T cells in healthy people across ages. General study points: CMV status of donors was not determined, possibly confounding expanded clonotype changes. Higher diversity and more naive CD4+ cells were features of long-lived donors, compared to aged donors.

As to this clonotype: The antigen remains undetermined.

The CDR3 covers 15 residues. V shed 1 base, J shed 4 bases, and the junction held 6 bases outside the gene matches. Germline CDR1 DFQATT, CDR2 SNEGSKA (reference sequence). Next came a second PCR, run for about 7 to 12 cycles, which used a sample-barcoded 5' primer along with a J-beta primer mix. Every cDNA molecule bore a tag from a template-switch adaptor containing 12 random nucleotides. TCRdb re-called the 5' RACE reads with MiXCR, one entry per CDR3 protein. The sample has roughly 680,000 distinct CDR3 sequences; 49% are singletons. The V call is TRBV20-1, the J call TRBJ2-1; 8 positions match TRBD1. Specimen: blood. This receptor was taken from a woman aged 60-70 years in good health. This CDR3 is CSARVPQGAYNEQFF. The CDR3 DNA is TGCAGTGCTAGAGTTCCCCAGGGGGCTTACAATGAGCAGTTCTTC.